Shown below are 3 T cell receptor beta chains from a single sample sequenced in a study of T cell repertoires in cytomegalovirus infection. Their specific antigens are unknown. TCRdb analysed the reads with MiXCR anew, one entry per CDR3 protein. This sample has approximately 730,000 distinct CDR3 sequences, with under 35% found just once. The sample was cultured CD8+ T cells from PBMCs, taken from culture after CMV antigen stimulation. These receptor sequences come from a human donor in good health (CMV status not recorded). Some clones in this sample may be carry-over from other donors' samples.

This clonotype was recorded many times. The chain recombines TRBV7-6 with TRBJ1-1, with D perhaps matching TRBD1 (5 bases). Germline V gene data show CDR1 as SGHVS and CDR2 as FNYEAQ. This CDR3 is built from 15 residues. V was shortened by 5 bases and J by 3 bases, with 16 bases between the two germline ends. CDR3 amino acids: CASSPTGGKDTEAFF. The CDR3 nucleotides are TGTGCCAGCAGCCCGACGGGGGGAAAGGACACTGAAGCTTTCTTT.

The chain uses TRBV2 and TRBJ1-4; unclear D gene. V lost 7 bases and J 7 bases, leaving 16 bases between the germline ends. In germline, CDR1 is SNHLY, CDR2 FYNNEI. This CDR3 has 14 amino acids. The CDR3 is CASNEEGLREKLFF. The CDR3 DNA sequence: TGTGCCAGCAACGAAGAGGGATTGCGTGAAAAACTGTTTTTT.

The DNA for the CDR3 is TGTGCCACCAGTGATTTCGCGGGGGGGTACAATGAGCAGTTCTTC. Translated: CATSDFAGGYNEQFF. The V gene is TRBV24-1, the J gene TRBJ2-1, with TRBD2 identical over 9 bases. The CDR3 extends over 15 amino acids. CDR1 KGHDR and CDR2 SFDVKD come from the germline V gene. V trimming: 1 base; J trimming: 4 bases; junction bases outside the gene matches: 1.